This is a list of T cell receptor beta chains from one sample in a study of T cell changes during pregnancy in multiple sclerosis. Here immunoSEQ multiplex PCR was the method, and the copy in TCRdb shows in-frame clones only, minus some. The data show 40,000 or so clones, with 80% to 95% seen just once and roughly 29% held by the top ten. Specimen: CD8+ T cells from peripheral blood mononuclear cells, collected before pregnancy. Source of these receptors: a female donor with multiple sclerosis, enrolled in a pregnancy study. Each CDR3 is given with its conserved first and last residue. D genes are given only for firm matches.

NA	17	TRBV7-9	TRBJ1-2	CASSSNGQVLRVNGYTF
TRBD2	16	TRBV7-2	TRBJ2-7	CASSPYLAGGGYEQYF
NA	15	TRBV27	TRBJ2-7	CASRPGAASSYEQYF
TRBD2	18	TRBV27	TRBJ2-1	CASSDPTPGLAGNNEQFF
NA	14	TRBV27	TRBJ1-3	CASSLTDSGNTIYF
TRBD1	16	TRBV7-3	TRBJ2-6	CASSLTGPSGANVLTF
TRBD1	16	TRBV18	TRBJ1-2	CASSLGTGILNYGYTF
NA	13	TRBV13	TRBJ2-1	CASSRAERNEQFF
TRBD1	12	TRBV18	TRBJ1-2	CASWTGAYGYTF
NA	13	TRBV6-5	TRBJ1-1	CASSTNPDTEAFF
TRBD2	16	TRBV19	TRBJ2-7	CASSAPTSGIYYEQYF
NA	14	TRBV7-9	TRBJ2-1	CASSLDSSYNEQFF
TRBD1	16	TRBV7-6	TRBJ2-7	CASSLGVGQPSYEQYF
TRBD1	17	TRBV5-1	TRBJ1-1	CASSHRPAGQLNTEAFF
NA	16	TRBV7-8	TRBJ1-2	CASSLRKDTANYGYTF
NA	14	TRBV27	TRBJ2-3	CASSWGRTTDTQYF
NA	16	TRBV18	TRBJ2-2	CASSRHRAVHTGELFF
NA	13	TRBV5-4	TRBJ2-1	CASSLGTHNEQFF
NA	14	TRBV6-5	TRBJ1-1	CASTPSGVNTEAFF
TRBD1	17	TRBV6-1	TRBJ2-2	CASSERVAGGNTGELFF
NA	11	TRBV6-1	TRBJ2-3	CASSVRDTQYF
NA	15	TRBV5-1	TRBJ2-7	CASSAGTGPSYEQYF
TRBD2	16	TRBV5-1	TRBJ2-2	CASSQGLARNTGELFF
NA	22	TRBV21-1	TRBJ2-7	CASSNLVQDRLGGPLASYEQYF
NA	14	TRBV2	TRBJ2-7	CASSEEGLAYEQYF
NA	15	TRBV9	TRBJ2-2	CASSGGDRNTGELFF
NA	17	TRBV7-3	TRBJ1-2	CASSLTGDRSANYGYTF
NA	16	TRBV11-3	TRBJ1-2	CASSSQLGPGGEGYTF
NA	14	TRBV14	TRBJ2-7	CASSPQFDSYEQYF
TRBD2	16	TRBV19	TRBJ2-3	CASSGGLAGGGDTQYF
NA	12	TRBV27	TRBJ2-2	CASKAATGELFF
TRBD2	16	TRBV9	TRBJ2-2	CASTSGLAGATGELFF
NA	11	TRBV2	TRBJ1-2	CASSRSYGYTF
NA	13	TRBV30	TRBJ1-5	CAWNGGNNQPQHF
TRBD2	17	TRBV7-9	TRBJ2-1	CASSIPRAGELSNEQFF
NA	15	TRBV19	TRBJ1-6	CASIARTEFNSPLHF
TRBD2	17	TRBV30	TRBJ2-1	CAWSYPDGLAGVYEQFF
NA	15	TRBV28	TRBJ1-4	CASSFFLSRGEKLFF
NA	15	TRBV7-9	TRBJ2-5	CASSPGSQGSETQYF
NA	15	TRBV7-2	TRBJ2-7	CASSFFRGVSYEQYF
TRBD2	15	TRBV13	TRBJ2-1	CASSLREANYNEQFF
TRBD2	16	TRBV9	TRBJ2-4	CASSVGGGLAKNIQYF
NA	15	TRBV2	TRBJ2-6	CASSARVEGANVLTF
NA	13	TRBV7-8	TRBJ2-7	CASSHDGVDEQYF
NA	13	TRBV5-6	TRBJ2-7	CASSQGSPPEQYF
NA	15	TRBV2	TRBJ1-5	CASKDLEGFNQPQHF
TRBD1	17	TRBV7-6	TRBJ1-4	CASSYKNSGQGKEKLFF
TRBD1	14	TRBV29-1	TRBJ2-3	CSVSGTGYTDTQYF
NA	14	TRBV7-3	TRBJ1-1	CASSLAGGNTEAFF
TRBD1	15	TRBV27	TRBJ2-1	CASGGQGVSYNEQFF
NA	12	TRBV27	TRBJ2-5	CASSTPRGAQYF
NA	15	TRBV19	TRBJ2-7	CASSPGRGNLYEQYF
NA	16	TRBV6-1	TRBJ1-6	CASSEWQAAYNSPLHF
TRBD1	17	TRBV30	TRBJ2-3	CAWSPGYDRGEVATQYF